Listed here are 3 T cell receptor beta chains from one sample, sequenced in a study of identifying expanded T cells in peripheral blood. TCRdb keeps only in-frame clones here, not all; method: immunoSEQ multiplex PCR. The repertoire holds about 84,000 clones, with around 87% as singletons. The material sequenced was blood. The receptors here all came from a person between 18 and 75 years old in good health.

This clone was counted a few times. The chain uses TRBV2 and TRBJ1-3; a possible D gene is TRBD1 (5 bases). Germline CDR1 reads SNHLY; CDR2 reads FYNNEI. The CDR3 covers 13 residues. The ends were cut back, 6 bases at V and 0 bases at J, with 6 bases in the middle. The CDR3 reads CASSRDSGNTIYF. CDR3 DNA sequence: TGTGCCAGCAGCAGGGACTCTGGAAACACCATATATTTT.

This clone was detected only a few times. The chain is built from TRBV7-2 and TRBJ1-3; 9 bases map to TRBD1. The CDR3 is 16 residues long. Per germline, CDR1 SGHTA and CDR2 FQGNSA. V was clipped by 7 bases and J by 2 bases; unmatched bases: 9. The CDR3 reads CASIQGQGLAGNTIYF. The CDR3 bases are TGTGCCAGCATCCAAGGACAGGGGCTGGCTGGAAACACCATATATTTT. Using reference TRBV7-2 and TRBJ1-3 for the parts outside the CDR3, the full variable domain is GAGVSQSPSNKVTEKGKDVELRCDPISGHTALYWYRQSLGQGLEFLIYFQGNSAPDKSGLPSDRFSAERTGGSVSTLTIQRTQQEDSAVYLCASIQGQGLAGNTIYFGEGSWLTVV.

The gene calls are TRBV9 and TRBJ2-3; D possibly corresponds to TRBD2 (6 bases). V was cut by 2 bases and J by 0 bases, with 19 bases left in between. Germline V gene data show CDR1 as SGDLS and CDR2 as YYNGEE. The CDR3 is made up of 18 amino acids. CDR3 in DNA: TGTGCCAGCAGCGTGGTCTCGGCTAGCGCTGGTAGCACAGATACGCAGTATTTT. It codes for CASSVVSASAGSTDTQYF.